The rows below give T cell receptor beta chains drawn from one sample of a study of CDR3 diversity in severe acne. TCRdb independently ran MiXCR on the PCR reads; one entry per CDR3 protein. The data hold about 93,000 distinct CDR3 sequences, with about 50% observed a single time. Sequenced sample: blood. The receptors originated from a male donor in good health, serving as a control. Both conserved end residues are part of each CDR3. The D gene is left open where the match is weak. Part of the rows lack a size; the others show once, few, many or a class for expanded clones.

clone_size | d_call | j_call | v_call | cdr3_nt | cdr3_aa
few | . | TRBJ1-2 | TRBV20-1 | TGCAGTGCCTTAGGCAGGGCCCATGGCTACACCTTC | CSALGRAHGYTF
once | . | TRBJ2-3 | TRBV29-1 | TGCAGCGCAACGGGGAAAACAGATACGCAGTATTTT | CSATGKTDTQYF
. | . | TRBJ1-2 | TRBV12-3/TRBV12-4 | TGTGCCAGCAGTACCTCAACCCTCGGCTACACCTTC | CASSTSTLGYTF
few | . | TRBJ2-7 | TRBV15 | TGTGCCACCAGCAGAGATAATATTCCCGGCTACGAGCAGTACTTC | CATSRDNIPGYEQYF
. | . | TRBJ2-1 | TRBV19 | TGTGCCAGCTCCGACGCCGGAGGGAGCAATGAGCAGTTCTTC | CASSDAGGSNEQFF
. | TRBD1 | TRBJ2-7 | TRBV6-1 | TGTGCCAGCAGCCCCGCCCCCGGGACAGGATCCTCCTACGAGCAGTACTTC | CASSPAPGTGSSYEQYF
. | TRBD1 | TRBJ1-2 | TRBV19 | TGTGCCAGTAGTACCTCCCCCGGACAGGGAGGCTATGGCTACACCTTC | CASSTSPGQGGYGYTF
. | . | TRBJ2-2 | TRBV18 | TGTGCCAGCTCACCCGGGACTCACACCGGGGAGCTGTTTTTT | CASSPGTHTGELFF
. | TRBD1 | TRBJ2-7 | TRBV20-1 | TGCAGTGCTACAACCGGGACAGGGGACCACGAGCAGTACTTC | CSATTGTGDHEQYF
. | TRBD1 | TRBJ2-7 | TRBV5-4 | TGTGCCAGCAGCGTCGGGACAGGGGTTTACGAGCAGTACTTC | CASSVGTGVYEQYF
many | TRBD1 | TRBJ1-2 | TRBV6-5 | TGTGCCAGCAGCCGTTCGGGGGACAGGGTGAATGGCTACACCTTC | CASSRSGDRVNGYTF
. | TRBD2 | TRBJ2-3 | TRBV29-1 | TGCAGCGTTTCAAAGCGGGAGAAGGGTACAGATACGCAGTATTTT | CSVSKREKGTDTQYF
few | TRBD2 | TRBJ2-5 | TRBV19 | TGTGCCAAGCCAGCGGGAGGACCCCAAGAGACCCAGTACTTC | CAKPAGGPQETQYF
few | TRBD1 | TRBJ1-4 | TRBV7-9 | TGTGCCAGCAGCGGATGGACAGGGATGGATGAAAAACTGTTTTTT | CASSGWTGMDEKLFF
few | TRBD1 | TRBJ2-7 | TRBV7-2 | TGTGCCAGCAGCTTTGGACAGGGGTTCTACGAGCAGTACTTC | CASSFGQGFYEQYF
few | . | TRBJ2-7 | TRBV5-1 | TGCGCCAGCAGCTTGGGGACGACGGGGGACAAGCAGTACTTC | CASSLGTTGDKQYF
many | . | TRBJ1-2 | TRBV4-1 | TGCGCCAGCAGCCTTTCAGGACGGAGCTACTATGGCTACACCTTC | CASSLSGRSYYGYTF
many | . | TRBJ1-2 | TRBV18 | TGTGCCAGCTCGCCCTACGACAGAGGGGTTTATGGCTACACCTTC | CASSPYDRGVYGYTF
. | . | TRBJ1-1 | TRBV2 | TGTGCCAGCGAGGGGTCAGAGGCCCGCAACACTGAAGCTTTCTTT | CASEGSEARNTEAFF
medium-sized | . | TRBJ2-2 | TRBV7-3 | TGTGCCAGCAGCTTATTCAGCGGTCCAAACACCGGGGAGCTGTTTTTT | CASSLFSGPNTGELFF
many | TRBD2 | TRBJ2-5 | TRBV7-6 | TGTGCCAGCAGCCCCCGGACTAGCGGGATACGGAAGGAGACCCAGTACTTC | CASSPRTSGIRKETQYF
few | . | TRBJ1-1 | TRBV6-6 | . | CASSSHYGYTFGSGAAEAFF
few | TRBD2 | TRBJ2-7 | TRBV5-5 | TGTGCCAGCAGCCCGGGACTAGCGGGAACGGAGCAGTACTTC | CASSPGLAGTEQYF
. | . | TRBJ2-2 | TRBV5-1 | TGCGCCAGCAGCTTGGCCGCAATACCGGTTACCACCGGGGAGCTGTTTTTT | CASSLAAIPVTTGELFF
many | . | TRBJ1-4 | TRBV4-2 | TGTGCCAGCAGCCAGGAAAACGTGGGAGAAAAACTGTTTTTT | CASSQENVGEKLFF
. | TRBD1 | TRBJ2-7 | TRBV28 | TGTGCCAGCAACCTCTGGGACAGGGTATACGAGCAGTACTTC | CASNLWDRVYEQYF
. | TRBD2 | TRBJ2-5 | TRBV24-1 | TGTGCCACCAGTGAACTGCTAGCGGGAGGGCCGTCGGAAGAGACCCAGTACTTC | CATSELLAGGPSEETQYF
once | . | TRBJ1-5 | TRBV2 | TGTGCCAGCAGTGAATTGGGGCCTAGGGATCAGCCCCAGCATTTT | CASSELGPRDQPQHF
. | TRBD1 | TRBJ1-2 | TRBV28 | TGTGCCAGCAGCCAGACAGGGGGTAACTATGGCTACACCTTC | CASSQTGGNYGYTF
few | . | TRBJ2-7 | TRBV20-1 | TGCAGTGCCGCCCAAGGACAGTTCTCCTACGAGCAGTACTTC | CSAAQGQFSYEQYF
. | . | TRBJ1-1 | TRBV2 | TGTACCAGCAGACCAGACTGGAACACTGAAGCTTTCTTT | CTSRPDWNTEAFF
few | TRBD1 | TRBJ2-6 | TRBV5-1 | TGCGCCACCACCACAGGGGCTGGGGCCAACGTCCTGACTTTC | CATTTGAGANVLTF
few | . | TRBJ2-2 | TRBV3-1 | TGTGCCAGCAGCCAAAGGCTAGGGGAGACCACCGGGGAGCTGTTTTTT | CASSQRLGETTGELFF
many | . | TRBJ2-7 | TRBV4-1 | TGCGCCAGCAGCCAAGAGCCCTACTCTCGGGAGCAGTACTTC | CASSQEPYSREQYF
medium-sized | TRBD1 | TRBJ1-2 | TRBV20-1 | TGCAGTGCCACGATCCGGGACAGGGAGGGAGGCTACACCTTC | CSATIRDREGGYTF
. | . | TRBJ1-1 | TRBV4-2 | TGTGCCAGCAGCCAAGGGGATCGGGGGAACGCTGAAGCTTTCTTT | CASSQGDRGNAEAFF
. | . | TRBJ2-7 | TRBV2 | TGTGCCAGCTCAAACCGGGGTTACGAGCAGTACTTC | CASSNRGYEQYF
few | TRBD1 | TRBJ1-1 | TRBV20-1 | TGCAGTGCCAGGACAGGGTCGGGGGGAGCTTTCTTT | CSARTGSGGAFF
few | . | TRBJ1-2 | TRBV5-6 | TGTGCCAGTCACTTTGGACGGATTAACTATGGCTACACCTTC | CASHFGRINYGYTF
few | . | TRBJ2-5 | TRBV7-8 | TGTGCCAGCAGCTTGGGCGGGACCCAAGAGACCCAGTACTTC | CASSLGGTQETQYF
medium-sized | . | TRBJ1-3 | TRBV20-1 | TGCAGTGCTAGGACCCCGGTGGGGGCGAACACCATATATTTT | CSARTPVGANTIYF
. | TRBD1 | TRBJ2-1 | TRBV6-2/TRBV6-3 | TGTGCCAGCAGCCTTTCAGACAGGGACACCTACAATGAGCAGTTCTTC | CASSLSDRDTYNEQFF
few | TRBD1 | TRBJ2-7 | TRBV7-3 | TGTGCCAGCAGCTTAGTGGGACAGGGCTACGAGCAGTACTTC | CASSLVGQGYEQYF
. | TRBD1 | TRBJ1-1 | TRBV6-2/TRBV6-3 | TGTGCCAGCAGTCCTACAGGGGGCGGAAACACTGAAGCTTTCTTT | CASSPTGGGNTEAFF
. | TRBD1 | TRBJ1-1 | TRBV6-5 | TGTGCCAGCAGTCCCCGGGACAGGGGCGGGAACACTGAAGCTTTCTTT | CASSPRDRGGNTEAFF